This T cell receptor (beta chain) stems from a study of human T cells and chemical hapten exposure. Study in general: Across samples, TCR yields varied, mostly owing to small differences in pooled library volumes.

Per germline, CDR1 MDHEN and CDR2 SYDVKM. V shed 4 bases, J shed 10 bases, and the junction held 6 bases outside the gene matches. The CDR3 length is 13 residues. This sample's time point: patch test 2, 6 weeks after DPC sensitization. The sample's treatment: therapeutic diphenylcyclopropenone sensitization with weekly scalp DPC. TCRdb independently ran MiXCR on the RACE reads; one entry per CDR3 protein. The table records a few hundred thousand distinct CDR3 sequences, around 6% of them present only once. This sequence was found in a woman younger than 30 with alopecia areata. Some clones in this sample may be carry-over from other donors' samples. The chain uses TRBV28 and TRBJ2-4, with TRBD2 matching over 8 bases. Sample: whole blood, taken in connection with sensitization to the hapten diphenylcyclopropenone (DPC). Here the CDR3 reads CASSSTSAPIQYF. The CDR3 DNA follows: TGTGCCAGCAGTTCGACTAGCGCCCCAATTCAGTACTTC.